These T cell receptor beta chains were read from a single sample in a study of blood T cell repertoires in COVID-19. The repertoire was sequenced with immunoSEQ multiplex PCR; TCRdb's copy has only in-frame clones and lacks some. The sample records 95,000 to 150,000 clones, approximately 90% being singletons. The specimen sequenced was peripheral blood. All receptors derive from a man in his fifties with acute or convalescent COVID-19. The CDR3 runs from the conserved cysteine through the conserved F or W. The D gene is left open where the match is weak. Size is omitted from some rows. Given values are once, few, many or a class for expanded clones.

cdr3_aa	cdr3_nt	clone_size	v_call	j_call	d_call
CASTRGADQPQHF	TGTGCCAGCACGCGGGGGGCGGATCAGCCCCAGCATTTT	.	TRBV6-5	TRBJ1-5	.
CASSLPGYYTEAFF	TGTGCCAGCAGCTTACCAGGGTACTACACTGAAGCTTTCTTT	.	TRBV7-9	TRBJ1-1	.
CASSLSRSFSTDTQYF	TGTGCCAGCAGCTTGTCTAGATCGTTTAGCACAGATACGCAGTATTTT	.	TRBV5-4	TRBJ2-3	.
CASSVGLGGRGYTF	TGTGCCAGCAGCGTGGGTTTGGGAGGGCGAGGCTACACCTTC	.	TRBV7-8	TRBJ1-2	.
CASTLTASNTEAFF	TGTGCCAGCACTTTGACAGCCTCGAACACTGAAGCTTTCTTT	few	TRBV6-5	TRBJ1-1	.
CASSVGKGQGNYQPQHF	TGTGCCAGCAGTGTAGGTAAAGGACAGGGGAATTATCAGCCCCAGCATTTT	.	TRBV6-1	TRBJ1-5	TRBD1
CASSLDGTSGSNTGELFF	TGCGCCAGCAGCTTAGACGGGACTAGCGGGAGTAACACCGGGGAGCTGTTTTTT	.	TRBV5-1	TRBJ2-2	TRBD2
CASSMGGQAYNEQFF	TGCGCCAGCAGCATGGGGGGACAGGCCTACAATGAGCAGTTCTTC	.	TRBV5-1	TRBJ2-1	TRBD1
CASSPGLAGRGDTQYF	TGTGCCAGCAGCCCCGGACTAGCGGGAAGAGGGGATACGCAGTATTTT	.	TRBV5-4	TRBJ2-3	TRBD2
CAISEAGRSMGGQYF	TGTGCCATCAGTGAGGCGGGACGGAGTATGGGAGGACAGTACTTC	.	TRBV10-3	TRBJ2-7	.
CASRTGGRRSEKLFF	TGTGCCAGCAGAACAGGGGGACGTCGGAGTGAAAAACTGTTTTTT	.	TRBV28	TRBJ1-4	TRBD1
CASSLGLLNSPLHF	TGTGCCAGCTCTCTGGGACTTCTTAATTCACCCCTCCACTTT	once	TRBV6-5	TRBJ1-6	.
CASSPFSGSTDTQYF	TGTGCCAGCAGCCCTTTTAGCGGTAGCACAGATACGCAGTATTTT	.	TRBV11-3	TRBJ2-3	.
CATSRDKGGRSSYEQYF	TGTGCCACCAGCAGAGATAAGGGGGGGCGAAGCTCCTACGAGCAGTACTTC	.	TRBV15	TRBJ2-7	.
CASSVVITVVSGNPNTGELFF	TGTGCCAGCAGCGTTGTGATTACGGTGGTGTCCGGTAATCCGAACACCGGGGAGCTGTTTTTT	.	TRBV6-6	TRBJ2-2	.
CASSPRWRLNTEAFF	TGTGCCAGCAGCCCCCGGTGGAGATTGAACACTGAAGCTTTCTTT	.	TRBV3-1/TRBV3-2	TRBJ1-1	.
CASSPRDIGEGNEQFF	TGCGCCAGCAGCCCCCGGGACATAGGAGAGGGGAATGAGCAGTTCTTC	.	TRBV4-1	TRBJ2-1	.
CAISESRVGTDTDTQYF	TGTGCCATCAGTGAGTCGAGGGTTGGGACAGATACAGATACGCAGTATTTT	.	TRBV10-3	TRBJ2-3	TRBD1
CSVLAHNIETQYF	TGCAGCGTCTTGGCCCACAACATAGAGACCCAGTACTTC	once	TRBV29-1	TRBJ2-5	.
CASSQDMGRDTQYF	TGTGCCAGCAGCCAAGATATGGGGAGGGATACGCAGTATTTT	.	TRBV4-2	TRBJ2-3	.